This TCR beta chain was sequenced in a study of Ad26.COV2.S vaccination and SARS-CoV-2 variants. Overall study findings and caveats: Those who received the vaccine showed greater spike-specific TCR breadth than those given placebo.

TCRdb's table, derived via immunoSEQ multiplex PCR, lists solely in-frame clones and lacks some. Of about 400,000 clones detected, around 82% appear once; the ten largest clones hold roughly 7.4%. Indicated treatment: some 20 received Ad26.COV2.S at low or high dose, single or two shots; a few received placebo; per-sample allocation not given. On day 63 after the first injection, vaccine and placebo recipients gave samples. Points on this clone: Its antigen is as yet unknown.

The CDR3 has 13 amino acids. The germline gives CDR1 MNHNS, CDR2 SASEGT. V was trimmed by 3 bases and J by 3 bases, leaving 9 bases between them. This material consisted of peripheral blood, taken in a trial of Ad26.COV2.S vaccine versus placebo. This TCR derives from a person between 18 and 65 years old who received the Ad26.COV2.S COVID-19 vaccine or a placebo. The gene calls are TRBV6-1 and TRBJ2-7; D gene uncertain. The CDR3 region has the DNA TGTGCCAGCAGTGATGGGCACATCTACGAGCAGTACTTC. Translating gives CASSDGHIYEQYF.